The subject of this entry is one T cell receptor (beta chain). This entry comes from a study of control samples from healthy donors and cancer patients. Only in-frame clones appear in the TCRdb table, and some are missing; sequencing was by immunoSEQ multiplex PCR. The sample contains fewer than 200,000 clones, more than 90% of which appear only once. Germline values: CDR1 GTSNPN, CDR2 SVGIG (reference sequence). CDR3 length equals 13 residues. V was cut by 5 bases and J by 4 bases, with 9 bases left in between. The source material was blood. The chain employs TRBV30 and TRBJ2-6, with D hard to call. The sequence came from a man younger than 40 in good health. As DNA, the CDR3 is TGTGCCTGGGAAGGGTCAGGGGCCAACGTCCTGACTTTC. Translation gives CAWEGSGANVLTF.